A selection of T cell receptor beta chains follows, all from one sample in a study of beta chain features in type 1 diabetes. The method was immunoSEQ multiplex PCR; TCRdb's version includes in-frame clones alone and lacks a portion of them. The data contain hundreds of thousands of clones, over 13% of them singletons. Input material: naive CD4+ T cells from blood. Source of these receptors: a man between 18 and 29 years old with type 1 diabetes. Each CDR3 is given with its conserved first and last residue. A D gene is named only where the DNA matches it firmly. Expanded clones are given a class, and other clones once, few, many or no size at all.

>TRBJ2-3|TRBV7-9|few|.
TGTGCCAGCAGCGTACTACCCGCTACGCAGTATTTT
CASSVLPATQYF
>TRBJ2-3|TRBV6-5|few|.
TGTGCCAGCAGGAAGGGGGCAGATACGCAGTATTTT
CASRKGADTQYF
>TRBJ2-7|TRBV29-1|.|.
TGCAGCGTCCGGGGGTTGGGCAGGGGCTCCTACGAGCAGTACTTC
CSVRGLGRGSYEQYF
>TRBJ2-5|TRBV29-1|.|.
TGCAGCGTTGCCGGTCGGGAGACCCAGTACTTC
CSVAGRETQYF
>TRBJ1-5|TRBV4-3|few|TRBD1
TGCGCCAGCAGCCAAGATCCGAGGACAGGGGGCAATCAGCCCCAGCATTTT
CASSQDPRTGGNQPQHF
>TRBJ2-2|TRBV4-3|few|TRBD1
TGCGCCAGCAGCCAACGGACAGGGACCGGGGAGCTGTTTTTT
CASSQRTGTGELFF
>TRBJ2-2|TRBV7-7|.|TRBD1
TGTGTCGCGGGACCGGGACAGGGATCCGGGGAGCTGTTTTTT
CVAGPGQGSGELFF
>TRBJ1-5|TRBV5-6|.|.
TGTGCCAGCAGCTTGGGCGATCAGCCCCAGCATTTT
CASSLGDQPQHF
>TRBJ2-3|TRBV5-4|few|TRBD2
TGTGCCAGCAGCCGGACTAGCGGGGGCGCAGATACGCAGTATTTT
CASSRTSGGADTQYF
>TRBJ2-5|TRBV30|.|.
TGTGCCTGGGCACCAGGGTATCAAGAGACCCAGTACTTC
CAWAPGYQETQYF
>TRBJ2-5|TRBV2|few|TRBD1
TGTGCCAGCAATTCCGGGACAGGGCGGGAGACCCAGTACTTC
CASNSGTGRETQYF
>TRBJ1-2|TRBV10-3|.|.
TGTGCCATCAGCACGATCGAAAGGGACTATGGCTACACCTTC
CAISTIERDYGYTF
>TRBJ1-5|TRBV6-5|.|TRBD1
TGTGCCAGCAGTTGGGGACAGGGCGGTCAGCCCCAGCATTTT
CASSWGQGGQPQHF
>TRBJ2-2|TRBV30|.|TRBD1
TGTGCCTGGAGAAAGGGGACAGCCAACACCGGGGAGCTGTTTTTT
CAWRKGTANTGELFF
>TRBJ2-3|TRBV6-1|.|TRBD1
TGTGCCAGCAGTGAACCGGGACAGGGGGCTTCAGATACGCAGTATTTT
CASSEPGQGASDTQYF
>TRBJ2-1|TRBV28|.|.
TGTGCCAGCAGTTACCCGGGACGAAATTTAAATGAGCAGTTCTTC
CASSYPGRNLNEQFF
>TRBJ2-3|TRBV7-2|.|TRBD1
TGTGCCAGCAGCTCCGGACAGGGAATAGGGGATACGCAGTATTTT
CASSSGQGIGDTQYF
>TRBJ1-4|TRBV4-1|.|TRBD1
TGCGCCAGCAGCCATGGGGACAGGGACTTTAATGAAAAACTGTTTTTT
CASSHGDRDFNEKLFF
>TRBJ1-4|TRBV7-2|.|TRBD1
TGTGCCAGCAGCTTAGCGACAGGGGGACGGGAAAAACTGTTTTTT
CASSLATGGREKLFF
>TRBJ2-2|TRBV30|.|.
TGTGCCTGGAGTGGTGGGGGACCTCGCGCGCTGTTTTTT
CAWSGGGPRALFF
>TRBJ1-1|TRBV6-6|few|TRBD1
TGTGCCAGCAGTTCAATAGGACAGGGATATGACGCTTTCTTT
CASSSIGQGYDAFF
>TRBJ2-3|TRBV14|few|.
TGTGCCAGCAGCCAAGATAGGGTCGATACGCAGTATTTT
CASSQDRVDTQYF
>TRBJ1-1|TRBV6-5|few|.
TGTGCCAGCAGTCCCACGGGGGCCCTAAACACTGAAGCTTTCTTT
CASSPTGALNTEAFF
>TRBJ1-1|TRBV9|few|TRBD1
TGTGCCAGCAGCGTGGGAGACAGGGTCGTCACTGAAGCTTTCTTT
CASSVGDRVVTEAFF
>TRBJ1-1|TRBV4-2|.|.
TGTGCCAGCAGCCAACGGCCGGACAGCGACACTGAAGCTTTCTTT
CASSQRPDSDTEAFF
>TRBJ1-1|TRBV13|few|.
TGTGCCAGCAGCTTAATGACTGAAGCTTTCTTT
CASSLMTEAFF
>TRBJ2-6|TRBV7-2|many|.
TGTGCCAGCAGCTTAGCTGGGGCCAACGTCCTGACTTTC
CASSLAGANVLTF
>TRBJ2-4|TRBV4-2|.|.
TGTGCCAGCAGCCCCCCGAAGGGCCTGGCCAAAAACATTCAGTACTTC
CASSPPKGLAKNIQYF
>TRBJ1-5|TRBV30|.|TRBD1
TGTGCCTGGAGTGGGCAGGGGGGTCAGCCCCAGCATTTT
CAWSGQGGQPQHF
>TRBJ2-1|TRBV6-5|few|.
TGTGCCAGCACGGGGTCTTTCACCTACAATGAGCAGTTCTTC
CASTGSFTYNEQFF
>TRBJ2-7|TRBV28|.|.
TGTGCCAGCACCCAACAGGGTTTCGACGAGCAGTACTTC
CASTQQGFDEQYF
>TRBJ2-2|TRBV18|.|TRBD2
TGTGCCAGCTCACCCGGGAGGCGGAGCACCGGGGAGCTGTTTTTT
CASSPGRRSTGELFF
>TRBJ2-3|TRBV5-4|few|.
TGTGCCAGCAGCTCCTCACCATCTAGCACAGATACGCAGTATTTT
CASSSSPSSTDTQYF
>TRBJ2-5|TRBV7-2|few|.
TGTGCCAGCAGCTTAGAACAGGCCTCCCCATACTTC
CASSLEQASPYF
>TRBJ2-5|TRBV2|.|.
TGTGCCAGTAGCAGGGATGAGACCCAGTACTTC
CASSRDETQYF
>TRBJ2-2|TRBV6-6|few|.
TGTGCCAGCAGATCCAGGGAGAACACCGGGGAGCTGTTTTTT
CASRSRENTGELFF
>TRBJ2-7|TRBV7-2|.|TRBD2
TGTGCCAGCCGACTAGCGGGGGGGTACGAGCAGTACTTC
CASRLAGGYEQYF
>TRBJ2-7|TRBV7-9|few|TRBD1
TGTGCCAGCAGCTGGGGACAGGACTACGAGCAGTACTTC
CASSWGQDYEQYF
>TRBJ2-1|TRBV18|.|.
TGTGCCAGCTCACCCATGGACAGCGCACTTGGTGGTGAGCAGTTCTTC
CASSPMDSALGGEQFF
>TRBJ1-4|TRBV29-1|.|.
TGCAGCGTTGCCCCGACACCAACTAATGAAAAACTGTTTTTT
CSVAPTPTNEKLFF
>TRBJ2-2|TRBV21-1|few|.
TGTGCCAGCAGCAAAGTGAAAGGAATAGAGAACACCGGGGAGCTGTTTTTT
CASSKVKGIENTGELFF
>TRBJ2-5|TRBV2|few|TRBD1
TGTGCCAGCAGCCCCCGACAGGGATTGCGTGAAGAGACCCAGTACTTC
CASSPRQGLREETQYF
>TRBJ1-2|TRBV27|few|.
TGTGCCAGCGGATCCAGGGTTGATGGCTACACCTTC
CASGSRVDGYTF
>TRBJ2-1|TRBV30|.|.
TGTGCCTGGAGCGCCCGAGGGGATACAGGAGGTTATGAGCAGTTCTTC
CAWSARGDTGGYEQFF
>TRBJ2-7|TRBV5-1|.|.
TGCGCCAGCAGCTTAGACAGACCCTACGAGCAGTACTTC
CASSLDRPYEQYF
>TRBJ2-2|TRBV30|few|TRBD2
TGTGCCTGGGCGGGGGGTTCGCACACCGGGGAGCTGTTTTTT
CAWAGGSHTGELFF
>TRBJ1-5|TRBV5-1|.|.
TGCGCCAGCAGCTTGAGTCCCATCGGAAGCGGTCAGCCCCAGCATTTT
CASSLSPIGSGQPQHF
>TRBJ1-3|TRBV25-1|.|.
TGTGCCAGCAGTGATCTAGTCGGCCCGTTCTCTGGAAACACCATATATTTT
CASSDLVGPFSGNTIYF
>TRBJ1-3|TRBV6-5|.|TRBD1
TGTGCCAGCAGAAAATCTAGGGACAGGATATACACCATATATTTT
CASRKSRDRIYTIYF
>TRBJ2-1|TRBV19|.|.
TGTGCCAGTAGTAGCGGACAGTACAATGAGCAGTTCTTC
CASSSGQYNEQFF
>TRBJ1-2|TRBV7-9|.|TRBD1
TGTGCCAGCAGCTTAGGGGACAGGGTGGACTATGGCTACACCTTC
CASSLGDRVDYGYTF
>TRBJ2-7|TRBV2|few|TRBD1
TGTGCCAGCAGTCTGGACAGGGGCGCCGGCTACGAGCAGTACTTC
CASSLDRGAGYEQYF
>TRBJ1-5|TRBV19|.|.
TGTGCCAGTAGCGACAGGCGACTCCAGCCCCAGCATTTT
CASSDRRLQPQHF
>TRBJ2-7|TRBV30|few|TRBD1
TGTGCCTGGGACCTTGGACAGGGGGTTTACGAGCAGTACTTC
CAWDLGQGVYEQYF